The entry that follows covers one T cell receptor (beta chain) sequence. This specimen belongs to a study of early T cells in non-severe SARS-CoV-2 infection. V was trimmed by 4 bases and J by 1 base, leaving 12 bases between them. The CDR3 runs 15 residues. Germline V gives CDR1 KGHSH, CDR2 LQKENI. TCRdb recomputed calls from the 5' RACE reads with MiXCR, one row per CDR3 protein. The repertoire holds tens of thousands of distinct CDR3 sequences, with over 12% as singletons. Here the sequenced sample was whole blood, taken at baseline. The TCR sequence derives from an adult who was a healthcare worker with PCR-confirmed SARS-CoV-2 infection or an uninfected control (not recorded which). The chain recombines TRBV18 with TRBJ2-3, with a weak D call TRBD2 (5 bases). The CDR3 spells CASSLNPGGTDTQYF. The CDR3 nucleotides read TGTGCCAGCTCACTGAATCCCGGGGGCACAGATACGCAGTATTTT.